The 5 T cell receptor beta chains reported below all come from one sample, sequenced in a study of T cells in Graves' hyperthyroidism and ophthalmopathy. Regions amplified from RNA transcripts were the TCR beta CDR3 regions. HTBI primers drove first-round RT-PCR of the TCR CDR3. MiXCR, applied by TCRdb to the multiplex PCR reads, yields one record per CDR3 protein. The sample carries 600,000 to 900,000 distinct CDR3 sequences, roughly 15% recorded once. The sample consisted of blood. Every receptor here comes from a man aged 18 to 29 with Graves' hyperthyroidism.

This sequence joins TRBV6-5 and TRBJ1-1; a possible D gene is TRBD1 (5 bases). There are 16 residues in the CDR3. Germline V gene sequence: CDR1 MNHEY, CDR2 SVGAGI. Trimming pared 0 bases from V and 1 base from J, leaving 12 bases between. The CDR3 region has the DNA TGTGCCAGCAGTTACTCGACAGAGGATAAGAACACTGAAGCTTTCTTT. Protein sequence: CASSYSTEDKNTEAFF.

In this sample, this clonotype turned up a few times. V is TRBV4-1 and J is TRBJ2-3; 11 bases are shared with TRBD2. The CDR3 runs to 17 residues. Trimming removed 1 base from V and 3 bases from J; junction bases left unmatched: 6. From germline, CDR1 is MGHRA and CDR2 YSYEKL. As DNA, the CDR3 is TGCGCCAGCAGCCAAGCTCTCCCTAGCGGGAGGACAGATACGCAGTATTTT. Protein sequence: CASSQALPSGRTDTQYF.

At least ten counts were recorded for this clonotype. The rearrangement uses TRBV9 and TRBJ2-5; a possible D gene is TRBD2 (6 bases). Germline V gives CDR1 SGDLS, CDR2 YYNGEE. The CDR3 has 15 residues. Deletions cut 3 bases from V and 5 bases from J, with 17 bases between. The DNA for the CDR3 is TGTGCCAGCAGCGCCTTCGGGGGAGTAGGGGAGACCCAGTACTTC. Amino acids: CASSAFGGVGETQYF.

The chain combines TRBV10-3 with TRBJ1-1; D ambiguous. With 4 bases removed from V and 1 base from J, the gap between germline ends came to 7 bases. The CDR3 is made up of 13 amino acids. Looked up from germline, CDR1 is ENHRY and CDR2 is SYGVKD. DNA for the CDR3: TGTGCCATCAGTGTGGACTGGAACACTGAAGCTTTCTTT. This sequence encodes CAISVDWNTEAFF.

V is TRBV7-2 and J is TRBJ1-3; D unresolved. The V and J ends lost 4 bases and 0 bases respectively, with 10 bases between them. This CDR3 is 15 amino acids long. Per germline, CDR1 SGHTA and CDR2 FQGNSA. The CDR3 region is CASSSAGSSGNTIYF. The CDR3 DNA sequence: TGTGCCAGCAGCTCGGCGGGAAGCTCTGGAAACACCATATATTTT.